This TCR beta chain appears in the sequencing data of a study of blood T cells in healthy people across ages. In the study overall: Template switching recovered approximately one barcoded beta molecule for every two T cells. Study-level points and caveats: Measured against age, TCR beta diversity per million T cells decreased in a roughly linear manner.

With respect to this clonotype: Its antigen is unknown.

This CDR3 region has 13 residues. V was cut by 4 bases and J by 3 bases, with 9 bases left in between. Per the germline V gene, CDR1 is ENHRY and CDR2 is SYGVKD. Researchers collected about 9.7 milliliters of peripheral blood from every single donor. PCR was performed a second time for about 6 to 12 cycles using a sample-barcoded 5' primer and a J-beta primer mix. Sequencing recovered at least 2.5 million CDR3-containing paired-end reads from each sample. From the 5' RACE reads, TCRdb called clonotypes with MiXCR, one entry per CDR3 protein. The sample consists of approximately 880,000 distinct CDR3 sequences, 45% to 50% of them appearing once.

The chain has TRBV10-3 and TRBJ2-5; tentatively, D is TRBD2 (5 bases). Sequenced input: blood. This receptor was identified in a man aged 25 to 40 in good health. This CDR3 reads CAISAGVKETQYF. CDR3 DNA sequence: TGTGCCATCAGTGCCGGGGTAAAAGAGACCCAGTACTTC.